The 10 T cell receptor beta chains presented below share a single source sample, sequenced in a study of T cell responses to AZD1222 COVID-19 vaccine. Clones were read by immunoSEQ multiplex PCR, and TCRdb kept only the in-frame ones, dropping some. The repertoire has roughly 80,000 clones, around 90% of them found once; the top ten carry less than 5.5%. This material consisted of peripheral blood, taken on day 0 of MenACWY control vaccination. These receptors originate from an adult in good health.

This clone has only one observation. The CDR3 DNA follows: TGTGCCAGCAGGACCTCGGGACAGGGAGGGCAGTACTTC. This gives the protein CASRTSGQGGQYF. This sequence joins TRBV28 and TRBJ2-7, with TRBD1 matching 9 bases. The CDR3 consists of 13 residues. The V gene end was trimmed by 6 bases and the J gene end by 9 bases; junction bases not matched to a gene: 9. CDR1 and CDR2 (germline): MDHEN, SYDVKM.

This chain links TRBV10-3 with TRBJ2-1; no definite D call. This CDR3 contains 16 residues. Germline-derived CDR1 and CDR2 are ENHRY and SYGVKD. V was cut by 3 bases and J by 2 bases, with 14 bases left in between. CDR3 DNA sequence: TGTGCCATCAGTGACCCCGTGGGGTCGCCCTACAATGAGCAGTTCTTC. Translating it yields CAISDPVGSPYNEQFF.

The rearrangement uses TRBV4-3 and TRBJ2-3, with D perhaps matching TRBD2 (5 bases). V was cut by 1 base and J by 6 bases, with 14 bases left in between. In germline, CDR1 is LGHNA, CDR2 YSLEER. The CDR3 consists of 15 residues. CDR3 bases: TGCGCCAGCAGCCAAGTAGGAGGTTCCGACGATACGCAGTATTTT. This translates into CASSQVGGSDDTQYF.

This chain joins TRBV4-1 and TRBJ2-1; 13 bases align to TRBD2. The J segment lost 8 bases and the V segment lost 4 bases, leaving 2 bases of the junction unmatched. The CDR3 totals 14 residues. Germline values: CDR1 MGHRA, CDR2 YSYEKL. CDR3 residues: CASSLLAGGDEQFF. The CDR3 region has the DNA TGCGCCAGCAGCCTACTAGCGGGAGGGGATGAGCAGTTCTTC.

This clone was observed a single time. The chain has TRBV7-2 and TRBJ2-7, with D perhaps TRBD1 (6 bases). The CDR3 runs to 18 residues. Germline V gives CDR1 SGHTA, CDR2 FQGNSA. The V end lost 5 bases, the J end lost 4 bases, and 27 bases lay between the germline ends. As DNA, the CDR3 is TGTGCCAGCAGCCGTTATCCCCGGCAGGGGCACTCTCTATACGAGCAGTACTTC. Encoded protein: CASSRYPRQGHSLYEQYF.

This clone was detected once. The chain links TRBV6-5 to TRBJ1-3; D unclear. This CDR3 region has 15 residues. Per the germline V gene, CDR1 is MNHEY and CDR2 is SVGAGI. V lost 6 bases and J lost 5, with 17 bases in between. In nucleotides, the CDR3 is TGTGCCAGCAGACCCTCAATTAGAGCTAGAAACACCATATATTTT. This codes for CASRPSIRARNTIYF.

This clone has only one observation. The CDR3 nucleotides read TGTGCCAGCACCCTACAGGGCTTAGAAGCTTTCTTT. Translation: CASTLQGLEAFF. The rearrangement joins TRBV2 to TRBJ1-1, with a weak D call TRBD1 (6 bases). The CDR3 totals 12 residues. CDR1 is SNHLY, CDR2 FYNNEI, per germline. Trimming shortened V by 7 bases and J by 8 bases, and 14 bases separated the two germline ends.

The chain employs TRBV28 and TRBJ2-5; D is uncertain. Trimming left V 10 bases short and J 4 bases short, with 13 bases between. Germline values: CDR1 MDHEN, CDR2 SYDVKM. The CDR3 runs to 12 residues. The CDR3 is CATETLGETQYF. In nucleotides, the CDR3 is TGTGCCACAGAAACCCTAGGAGAGACCCAGTACTTC.

V usage is TRBV1 and J usage is TRBJ1-3; TRBD1 is the table's D call and was not checked against the DNA. TRBV1 is a pseudogene locus. The CDR3 has 17 residues. The CDR3 sequence: CTSSQQPGQGLRHTIYF. The CDR3 DNA is TGCACCAGCAGCCAACAGCCGGGACAGGGTCTTAGGCACACCATATATTTT.

The genes are TRBV24-1 and TRBJ2-3; no clear D gene. CDR1 and CDR2 from the germline V gene are KGHDR and SFDVKD. The V and J ends lost 10 bases and 0 bases respectively, with 10 bases between them. The CDR3 has 13 residues. The chain's CDR3 is CATGDTSTDTQYF. In DNA, the CDR3 is TGTGCCACAGGAGATACTAGCACAGATACGCAGTATTTT.